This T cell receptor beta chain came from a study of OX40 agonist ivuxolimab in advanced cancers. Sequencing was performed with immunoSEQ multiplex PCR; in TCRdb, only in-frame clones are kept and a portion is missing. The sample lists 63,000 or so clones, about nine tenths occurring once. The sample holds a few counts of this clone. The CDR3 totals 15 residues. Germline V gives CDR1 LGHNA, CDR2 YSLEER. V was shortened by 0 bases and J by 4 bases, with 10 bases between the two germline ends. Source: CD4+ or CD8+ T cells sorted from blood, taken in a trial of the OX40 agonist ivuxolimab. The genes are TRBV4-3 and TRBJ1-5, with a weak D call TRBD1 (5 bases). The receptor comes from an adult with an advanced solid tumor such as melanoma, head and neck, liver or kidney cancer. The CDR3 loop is CASSQDSGGNQPQHF. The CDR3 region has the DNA TGCGCCAGCAGCCAAGATTCCGGGGGGAATCAGCCCCAGCATTTT.